There are many counts of the clone carrying this T cell receptor beta chain. The data derive from a study of early T cells in non-severe SARS-CoV-2 infection. Individual cDNA molecules each received unique molecular identifiers attached to them. Each CDR3 protein gets one entry after TCRdb re-called the 5' RACE reads with MiXCR. This table has tens of thousands of distinct CDR3 sequences, 5% to 7% appearing once. The receptor was isolated from an adult who was a healthcare worker with PCR-confirmed SARS-CoV-2 infection or an uninfected control (not recorded which). The sample consisted of whole blood.

This CDR3 reads CASSLSAGNQPQHF. Written as DNA, the CDR3 is TGTGCCAGCAGTTTATCAGCTGGGAATCAGCCCCAGCATTTT. V and J are TRBV12-3 or TRBV12-4 and TRBJ1-5, with D unclear. V lost 2 bases, J lost 4 bases, and 9 bases lay in between. CDR3 length: 14 residues.